Following are 23 T cell receptor beta chains from one sample sequenced in a study of neoadjuvant anti-PD-1 for oral cavity cancer. Documented time point: after neoadjuvant nivolumab, at surgical resection. Generated by immunoSEQ multiplex PCR, the TCRdb table keeps only in-frame clones and is missing some. The table records 55,000 to 75,000 clones, roughly nine tenths of them present only once. Sequenced here: PBMCs, sampled after nivolumab (anti-PD-1) treatment. These receptors were obtained from a person between 35 and 79 years old with oral cavity squamous cell carcinoma.

The J gene is TRBJ1-1, the V gene TRBV27; D not certain. Germline CDR1 reads MNHEY; CDR2 reads SMNVEV (reference sequence). The V end lost 3 bases, the J end lost 4 bases, and 12 bases lay between the germline ends. This CDR3 is built from 14 residues. CDR3 protein: CASSFGLPSTEAFF. The CDR3 nucleotides read TGTGCCAGCAGTTTTGGCCTTCCAAGCACTGAAGCTTTCTTT.

The rearrangement joins TRBV5-4 to TRBJ2-1, with a tentative D call TRBD2 (7 bases). With 6 bases removed from V and 8 bases from J, the gap between germline ends came to 18 bases. The CDR3 is 14 residues long. Germline assignment: CDR1 SGHNT and CDR2 YYREEE (reference sequence). The CDR3 nucleotides are TGTGCCAGCACCACACAACGGGGGGCCGATGAGCAGTTCTTC. Amino acids: CASTTQRGADEQFF.

The rearrangement links TRBV7-2 to TRBJ1-1, with D hard to call. Trimming took 3 bases from V and 5 from J, leaving 7 bases between them. The CDR3 runs to 12 residues. Germline V lookup: CDR1 SGHTA, CDR2 FQGNSA. CDR3 loop: CASSFTGTEAFF. CDR3 nucleotides: TGTGCCAGCAGCTTTACGGGAACTGAAGCTTTCTTT.

The V and J genes are TRBV9 and TRBJ2-7, with TRBD1 identical over 8 bases. CDR1 is SGDLS, CDR2 YYNGEE, per germline. Losses at the gene ends were 4 bases for V and 5 bases for J; bases not matched to a gene: 11. This CDR3 contains 15 residues. In DNA form, the CDR3 reads TGTGCCAGCAGCCTCGGGACAGGTCGGTACCACGAGCAGTACTTC. Amino acid sequence: CASSLGTGRYHEQYF.

This sequence joins TRBV9 and TRBJ2-7; D assignment may be TRBD1 or TRBD2 (5 bases each). V lost 7 bases, J lost 6 bases, and 20 bases lay in between. Germline-derived CDR1 and CDR2 are SGDLS and YYNGEE. The CDR3 consists of 14 residues. The DNA for the CDR3 is TGTGCCAGCCCTACGATAGGGCAGGGAGTCGAGCAGTACTTC. Its translation is CASPTIGQGVEQYF.

The chain combines TRBV15 with TRBJ2-3, with TRBD2 matching over 7 bases. Germline V gives CDR1 LNHNV, CDR2 YYDKDF (reference sequence). The CDR3 has 16 residues. The trim removed 5 bases at V and 0 bases at J, leaving 8 bases unmatched. The CDR3 nucleotides read TGTGCCACCAGCGGGCCGGGGGGATATAGCACAGATACGCAGTATTTT. Encoded protein: CATSGPGGYSTDTQYF.

Only one count was recorded for this clone. In the same sample, other DNA sequences code for this CDR3. The chain links TRBV9 to TRBJ2-5; D is unclear. CDR1 and CDR2 from the germline V gene are SGDLS and YYNGEE. V was shortened by 2 bases and J by 2 bases, with 7 bases between the two germline ends. The CDR3 spans 13 residues. CDR3 nucleotide sequence: TGTGCCAGCAGCGTGGGTGGGCAAGAGACCCAGTACTTC. Translating it yields CASSVGGQETQYF. Full variable domain (rest looked up from reference TRBV9 and TRBJ2-5): DSGVTQTPKHLITATGQRVTLRCSPRSGDLSVYWYQQSLDQGLQFLIQYYNGEERAKGNILERFSAQQFPDLHSELNLSSLELGDSALYFCASSVGGQETQYFGPGTRLLVL.

The CDR3 reads CASSSGGQSNYGYTF. The DNA for the CDR3 is TGTGCCAGCAGTTCGGGCGGACAGTCTAACTATGGCTACACCTTC. The chain carries TRBV6-6 and TRBJ1-2; possible D gene TRBD1, 6 bases. CDR3 length equals 15 residues. The germline CDR1 and CDR2 sequences are MNHNY and SVGAGI (reference sequence). V dropped 4 bases and J dropped 0 bases, with 12 bases sitting between them.

This chain uses TRBV10-3 with TRBJ2-7; D could derive from TRBD1 or TRBD2 (6 bases each). Germline values: CDR1 ENHRY, CDR2 SYGVKD. V lost 4 bases and J 6 bases, leaving 25 bases between the germline ends. This CDR3 is built from 17 residues. CDR3 DNA sequence: TGTGCCATCAGTGGTTCGGTGTTAGGGGGGCGCAGGGGCGAGCAGTACTTC. Amino acids: CAISGSVLGGRRGEQYF.

The rearrangement joins TRBV7-9 to TRBJ2-7, with a weak D call TRBD2 (5 bases). There are 16 residues in the CDR3. Deletions cut 2 bases from V and 6 bases from J, with 20 bases between. Germline V gene lookup returns CDR1 SEHNR and CDR2 FQNEAQ (reference sequence). The CDR3 bases are TGTGCCAGCAGCTTACTTCACAAAGCCTCGGGAATCGAGCAGTACTTC. Translation gives CASSLLHKASGIEQYF.

The chain has TRBV14 and TRBJ2-7, with a tentative D call TRBD1 (5 bases). CDR1 is SGHDN and CDR2 is FVKESK in the germline V gene. The V end lost 4 bases, the J end lost 0 bases, and 10 bases lay between the germline ends. The CDR3 consists of 14 residues. Written as DNA, the CDR3 is TGTGCCAGCAGCCCACAGGTGACCTCCTACGAGCAGTACTTC. This sequence encodes CASSPQVTSYEQYF.

The V gene is TRBV25-1, the J gene TRBJ1-3; TRBD1 might be the D (5 bases). Between the trimmed V and J ends, which lost 4 bases and 0 bases, there was a span of 13 bases. The germline CDR1 and CDR2 sequences are MGHDK and SYGVNS. CDR3 length equals 16 residues. The DNA for the CDR3 is TGTGCCAGCAGTGGGGTCCCAGGGTTCTCTGGAAACACCATATATTTT. Translation: CASSGVPGFSGNTIYF.

The rearrangement joins TRBV7-9 to TRBJ1-1, with D unresolved. V was clipped by 2 bases and J by 8 bases, with 9 bases between them. The CDR3 consists of 12 residues. Germline values: CDR1 SEHNR, CDR2 FQNEAQ (reference sequence). The CDR3 loop reads CASSLSLAEAFF. CDR3 DNA sequence: TGTGCCAGCAGCTTATCCCTGGCGGAAGCTTTCTTT.

The rearrangement joins TRBV5-8 to TRBJ1-2, with 8 bases matching TRBD1. With 2 bases clipped from V and 6 bases from J, the junction kept 15 bases outside the gene matches. CDR3 length: 17 amino acids. Germline-derived CDR1 and CDR2 are SGHTS and YDEGEE. CDR3 nucleotides: TGTGCCAGCAGCTTACCCGGACAGGGCCTTGGGTTGGATGGCTACACCTTC. Translation: CASSLPGQGLGLDGYTF.

The chain uses TRBV4-1 and TRBJ2-3, with D maybe TRBD2 (6 bases). CDR3 length equals 16 residues. CDR1 and CDR2 (germline): MGHRA, YSYEKL. V was cut by 3 bases and J by 6 bases, with 19 bases left in between. The DNA for the CDR3 is TGCGCCAGCAGCCACCCGATGAGGGCCGCGGGGGATACGCAGTATTTT. It translates to CASSHPMRAAGDTQYF.

V gene TRBV7-2 combines with J gene TRBJ2-2; 8 bases line up with TRBD2. CDR3 size: 15 residues. V was clipped by 5 bases and J by 1 base; unmatched bases: 3. Per the germline V gene, CDR1 is SGHTA and CDR2 is FQGNSA. The CDR3 is CASSAGGRNTGELFF. The CDR3 region has the DNA TGTGCCAGCAGCGCGGGGGGAAGGAACACCGGGGAGCTGTTTTTT.

The chain has TRBV11-2 and TRBJ1-1; D gene uncertain. Trimming shortened V by 1 base and J by 11 bases, and 8 bases separated the two germline ends. The CDR3 spans 11 residues. The V gene's germline CDR1 is SGHAT and CDR2 FQNNGV. Written as DNA, the CDR3 is TGTGCCAGCAGCTTAGGGGTTTCGGCTTTCTTT. This gives the protein CASSLGVSAFF.

The chain uses TRBV5-1 and TRBJ2-7; TRBD2 aligns across 13 bases. The CDR3 spans 18 residues. With 4 bases clipped from V and 5 bases from J, the junction kept 15 bases outside the gene matches. CDR1 is SGHRS and CDR2 is YFSETQ in the germline V gene. The chain's CDR3 is CASSSQPGTSGATDEQYF. The CDR3 region has the DNA TGCGCCAGCAGCAGTCAACCCGGGACTAGCGGGGCGACCGACGAGCAGTACTTC. The full variable domain, rest sourced from reference TRBV5-1 and TRBJ2-7, is KAGVTQTPRYLIKTRGQQVTLSCSPISGHRSVSWYQQTPGQGLQFLFEYFSETQRNKGNFPGRFSGRQFSNSRSEMNVSTLELGDSALYLCASSSQPGTSGATDEQYFGPGTRLTVT.

The chain couples TRBV7-3 to TRBJ2-7; D not certain. Germline V gene data show CDR1 as SGHTA and CDR2 as FQGTGA. The CDR3 covers 14 residues. Between the trimmed V and J ends, which lost 3 bases and 0 bases, there was a span of 9 bases. In nucleotides, the CDR3 is TGTGCCAGCAGCTTCAAAGGAAGCTCCTACGAGCAGTACTTC. Amino acids: CASSFKGSSYEQYF.

V gene TRBV10-3 combines with J gene TRBJ2-7, with D perhaps matching TRBD1 or TRBD2 (5 bases each). Trimming cost V 10 bases and J 0 bases, with 13 bases left between them. CDR3 length: 13 residues. Germline V gene data show CDR1 as ENHRY and CDR2 as SYGVKD. CDR3 sequence reads: CATGTPSSYEQYF. In DNA, the CDR3 is TGTGCCACCGGGACGCCGAGCTCCTACGAGCAGTACTTC.

CDR3 bases: TGTGCCTGGAGTGCCCAGGGTCGGACCCAGTACTTC. Translated: CAWSAQGRTQYF. The chain carries TRBV30 and TRBJ2-5, with a weak D call TRBD1 (5 bases). CDR1 and CDR2 (germline): GTSNPN, SVGIG (reference sequence). The CDR3 consists of 12 residues. Trimming shortened V by 1 base and J by 7 bases, and 10 bases separated the two germline ends.

This rearrangement joins TRBV25-1 to TRBJ2-7; TRBD1 matches 7 bases. The CDR3 totals 15 residues. The germline gives CDR1 MGHDK, CDR2 SYGVNS. V trimming: 7 bases; J trimming: 1 base; junction bases outside the gene matches: 10. The CDR3 nucleotides are TGTGCCAGCATCGTCCTGGACAGGCGTTCCTACGAGCAGTACTTC. This translates into CASIVLDRRSYEQYF.

The chain recombines TRBV6-1 with TRBJ2-7, with no clear D. Trimming removed 0 bases at V and 6 bases at J, with 12 bases between. CDR1 and CDR2 (germline): MNHNS, SASEGT. The CDR3 has 14 amino acids. CDR3 sequence: CASSEAWPAGEQYF. DNA for the CDR3: TGTGCCAGCAGTGAAGCATGGCCCGCAGGCGAGCAGTACTTC.